This T cell receptor (beta chain) originates from a study of molecular identifiers for immune sequencing clone quantification (dated by TCRdb to the late 2010s). Regarding the research as a whole: In a replicate experiment, RNA from 20,000 or 100,000 naive CD8 T cells was split into five aliquots, four of which were sequenced. This methods study benchmarked molecular-identifier clustering-based TCR repertoire sequencing (MIDCIRS) and TCR RNA copy counting, using CD8 T cells to do so. Summary of the overall study and its limitations: Highly expanded clone sizes could be underestimated if identical TCR molecules share a barcode. In CMV-specific effector cells, clones with more than 20 RNA copies contained over 97% of molecules, whereas in naive cells such clones contained under 1% of molecules. When barcode sub-clustering was left out, chimeric consensus sequences inflated TCR diversity, with chimeras reaching as high as 47%. Naive libraries contained spiked-in Jurkat TCR RNA (more than nine copies' worth), which is not part of the donor repertoire. Modeling gave approximately 3 recovered TCR RNA copies per cell versus 8 to 10 by digital PCR, implying approximately 30% capture efficiency. A single cell's worth of spiked-in Jurkat TCR RNA was reported detectable even among one million naive CD8 T cells.

Receptor amplification or capture employed PCR. Sequencing used an Illumina HiSeq 4000. Bulk TCR libraries were made following a previously described method, with the TCR primers given in Table S5. Purification of total RNA was performed with the Qiagen AllPrep DNA/RNA kit. Before any analysis, reads coming from multiple sequencing runs of the same library were combined into one pool. In the original analysis: Reads were retained only if an exact TCR constant sequence was present, and the retained reads were trimmed to 150 nt and grouped according to their 12-nt molecular barcodes. Reads in each barcode group were sub-clustered using a 15% Levenshtein threshold, and a quality-weighted consensus sequence was built for each RNA molecule. Non-functional sequences were filtered out, along with any lower-count sequence sitting one edit away from another sequence. Barcode sub-clusters with fewer than 20% of the maximum read count were removed, based on fitting two negative binomial distributions. In-frame beta chains were kept once TCRdb had trimmed the public reads at Q25 with fastp and called clones with MiXCR. Rows are unified per CDR3 protein, each entry keeping the most common DNA and genes. The V and J calls were determined by TCRdb, not by the authors. The sample table shows some 88,000 distinct CDR3 sequences, and roughly a fifth are seen once. The leading ten clones occupy more than 1% of the sample.

Trimming takes 5 bases off V and 3 bases off J; junction bases not matched to a gene: 6. In the germline V gene, CDR1 corresponds to MDHEN and CDR2 to SYDVKM. Including the terminal cysteine and phenylalanine, the CDR3 comprises 15 residues. This entry keeps only the CDR3 DNA: 45 bases, framed from base 1. Many counts were recorded for this clonotype. What antigen it recognizes has not been identified. No qualities accompany the bases; no much larger clone lies one base away. Libraries of naive CD8 T cells were built from anywhere between about 17,000 and 1,000,000 sorted cells, with 10%, 30% or 50% of the purified RNA used. Naive CD8 T cells were FACS-sorted as CD8+CD4-CCR7+CD45RA+ on a BD FACSAria II into RLT Plus buffer. Approximately nine TCR copies' worth of Jurkat RNA were spiked into roughly 17,000-1,100,000 naive CD8 T cell samples to test detection sensitivity. Enrichment of CD8 T cells was performed with RosetteSep CD8+ T Cell Enrichment Cocktail and Ficoll-Paque, after which ACK red cell lysis was carried out.

The V gene is TRBV28 and the J gene is TRBJ2-3; a stretch of 9 junction bases matches TRBD2. The source of this sequence is a human donor in good health. Some libraries in this study had Jurkat cell RNA spiked in. Sequencing input: naive CD8+ T cells from blood, with Jurkat cell RNA spiked in. The sample's cell subset or site, from its label and the paper: FACS-sorted CD8+CD4-CCR7+CD45RA+ naive T cells. The base sequence is TGTGCCAGCAGTCCTCGACTAGCGGAAACAGATACGCAGTATTTT. Its translation is CASSPRLAETDTQYF.